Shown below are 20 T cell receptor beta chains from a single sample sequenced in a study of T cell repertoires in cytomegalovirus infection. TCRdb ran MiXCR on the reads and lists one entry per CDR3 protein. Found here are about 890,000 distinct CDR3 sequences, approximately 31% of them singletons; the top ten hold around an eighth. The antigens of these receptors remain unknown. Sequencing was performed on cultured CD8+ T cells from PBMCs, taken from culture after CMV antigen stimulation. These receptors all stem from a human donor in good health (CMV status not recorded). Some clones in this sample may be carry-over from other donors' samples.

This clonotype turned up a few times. CDR3 sequence reads: CASSQLGPGQGFDEQFF. CDR3 bases: TGTGCCAGCAGCCAACTAGGACCGGGACAGGGATTCGATGAGCAGTTCTTC. The chain carries TRBV4-2 and TRBJ2-1; TRBD1 aligns across 9 bases. V shed 2 bases and J 8 bases; nucleotides not matched to a gene: 13. Germline V gene sequence: CDR1 LGHNA, CDR2 YNFKEQ. The CDR3 is 17 residues long.

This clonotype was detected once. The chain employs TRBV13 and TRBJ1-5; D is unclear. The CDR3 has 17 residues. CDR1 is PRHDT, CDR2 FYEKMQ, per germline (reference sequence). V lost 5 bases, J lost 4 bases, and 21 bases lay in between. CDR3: CASSEGQRRILNQPQHF. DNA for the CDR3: TGTGCCAGCAGCGAAGGGCAACGAAGGATTTTAAATCAGCCCCAGCATTTT.

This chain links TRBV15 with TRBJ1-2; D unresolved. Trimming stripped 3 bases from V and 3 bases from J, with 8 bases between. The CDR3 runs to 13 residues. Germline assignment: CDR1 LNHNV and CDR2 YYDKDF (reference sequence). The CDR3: CATSSRPDYGYTF. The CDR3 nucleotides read TGTGCCACCAGCAGTCGGCCAGACTATGGCTACACCTTC. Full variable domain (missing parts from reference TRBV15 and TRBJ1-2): DAMVIQNPRYQVTQFGKPVTLSCSQTLNHNVMYWYQQKSSQAPKLLFHYYDKDFNNEADTPDNFQSRRPNTSFCFLDIRSPGLGDTAMYLCATSSRPDYGYTFGSGTRLTVV.

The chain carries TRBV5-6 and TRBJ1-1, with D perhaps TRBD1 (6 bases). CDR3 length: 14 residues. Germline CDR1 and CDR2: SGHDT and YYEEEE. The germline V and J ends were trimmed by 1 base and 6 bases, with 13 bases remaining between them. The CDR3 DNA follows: TGTGCCAGCAGCTTGACTCCGGGGGCGTCTGAAGCTTTCTTT. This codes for CASSLTPGASEAFF.

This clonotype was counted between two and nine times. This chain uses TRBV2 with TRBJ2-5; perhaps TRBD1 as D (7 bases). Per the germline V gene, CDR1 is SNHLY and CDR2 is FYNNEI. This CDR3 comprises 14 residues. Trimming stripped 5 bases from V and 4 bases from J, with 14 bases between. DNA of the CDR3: TGTGCCAGCAGTTCCCAGGGGGGTAGAGAGACCCAGTACTTC. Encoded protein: CASSSQGGRETQYF.

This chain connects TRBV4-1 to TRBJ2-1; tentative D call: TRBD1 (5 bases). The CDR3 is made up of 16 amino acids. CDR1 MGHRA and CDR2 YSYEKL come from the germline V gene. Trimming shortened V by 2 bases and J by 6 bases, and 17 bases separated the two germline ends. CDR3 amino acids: CASSQYPPAQGNEQFF. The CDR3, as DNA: TGCGCCAGCAGCCAATATCCTCCGGCCCAGGGCAATGAGCAGTTCTTC.

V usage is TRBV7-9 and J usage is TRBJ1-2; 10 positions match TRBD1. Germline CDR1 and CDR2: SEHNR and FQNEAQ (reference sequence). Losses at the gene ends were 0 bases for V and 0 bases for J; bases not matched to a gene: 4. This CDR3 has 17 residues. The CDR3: CASSLAGTGDPNYGYTF. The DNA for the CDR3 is TGTGCCAGCAGCTTAGCGGGGACAGGGGATCCTAACTATGGCTACACCTTC.

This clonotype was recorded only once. The chain's CDR3 is CASSLVSRAEAFF. The CDR3, as DNA: TGTGCCAGCAGCTTAGTGTCCAGGGCTGAAGCTTTCTTT. The gene calls are TRBV7-2 and TRBJ1-1, with D possibly being TRBD1 (5 bases). The length of the CDR3 is 13 residues. V shed 1 base and J shed 6 bases, with 9 bases lying between them. The germline CDR1 and CDR2 sequences are SGHTA and FQGNSA.

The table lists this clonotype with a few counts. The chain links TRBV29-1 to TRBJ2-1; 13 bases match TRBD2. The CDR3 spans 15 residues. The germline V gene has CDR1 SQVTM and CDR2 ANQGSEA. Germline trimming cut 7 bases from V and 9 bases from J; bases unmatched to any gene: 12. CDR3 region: CSAQAGLAGLSEQFF. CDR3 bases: TGCAGCGCCCAGGCGGGACTAGCGGGGTTGAGTGAGCAGTTCTTC.

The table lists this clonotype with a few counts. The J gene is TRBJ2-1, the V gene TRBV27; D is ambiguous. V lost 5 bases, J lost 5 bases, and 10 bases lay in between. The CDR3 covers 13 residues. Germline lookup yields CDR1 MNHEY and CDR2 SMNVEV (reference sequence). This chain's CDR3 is CASSGFGDNEQFF. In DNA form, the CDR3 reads TGTGCCAGCAGTGGGTTCGGAGACAATGAGCAGTTCTTC.

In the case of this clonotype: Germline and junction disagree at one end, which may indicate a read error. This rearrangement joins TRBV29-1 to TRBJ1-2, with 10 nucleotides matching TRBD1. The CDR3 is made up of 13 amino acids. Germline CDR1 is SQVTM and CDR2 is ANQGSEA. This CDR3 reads CSVEGTGEGGYTF. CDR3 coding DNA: TGCAGCGTGGAAGGGACAGGGGAAGGTGGCTACACCTTC. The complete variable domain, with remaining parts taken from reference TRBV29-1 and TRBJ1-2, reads SAVISQKPSRDICQRGTSLTIQCQVDSQVTMMFWYRQQPGQSLTLIATANQGSEATYESGFVIDKFPISRPNLTFSTLTVSNMSPEDSSIYLCSVEGTGEGGYTFGSGTRLTVV.

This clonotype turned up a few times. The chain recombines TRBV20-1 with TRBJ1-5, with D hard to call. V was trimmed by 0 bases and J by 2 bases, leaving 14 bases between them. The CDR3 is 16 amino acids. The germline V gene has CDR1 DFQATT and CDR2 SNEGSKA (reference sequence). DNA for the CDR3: TGCAGTGCTAGAGATGAGGGAGAGATCGGCAATCAGCCCCAGCATTTT. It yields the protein CSARDEGEIGNQPQHF.

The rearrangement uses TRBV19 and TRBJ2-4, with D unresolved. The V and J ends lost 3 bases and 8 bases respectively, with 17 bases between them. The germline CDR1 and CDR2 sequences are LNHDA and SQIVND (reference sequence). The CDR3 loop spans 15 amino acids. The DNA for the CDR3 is TGTGCCAGTAGTATCCGTCAGCTTGCTAGGGACATTCAGTACTTC. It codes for CASSIRQLARDIQYF.

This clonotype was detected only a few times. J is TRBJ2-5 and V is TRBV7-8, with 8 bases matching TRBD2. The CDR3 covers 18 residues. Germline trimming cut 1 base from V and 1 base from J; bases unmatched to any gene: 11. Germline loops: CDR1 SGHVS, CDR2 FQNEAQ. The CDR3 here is CASSLGAGLVDLQETQYF. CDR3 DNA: TGTGCCAGCAGCTTAGGAGCGGGACTAGTGGACCTCCAAGAGACCCAGTACTTC.

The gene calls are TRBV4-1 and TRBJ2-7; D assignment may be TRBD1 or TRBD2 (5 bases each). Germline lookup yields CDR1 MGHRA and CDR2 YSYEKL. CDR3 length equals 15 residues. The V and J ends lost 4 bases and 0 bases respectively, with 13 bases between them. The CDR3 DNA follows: TGCGCCAGCAGCCTCTCGGGACCGCTCTCCTACGAGCAGTACTTC. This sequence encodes CASSLSGPLSYEQYF.

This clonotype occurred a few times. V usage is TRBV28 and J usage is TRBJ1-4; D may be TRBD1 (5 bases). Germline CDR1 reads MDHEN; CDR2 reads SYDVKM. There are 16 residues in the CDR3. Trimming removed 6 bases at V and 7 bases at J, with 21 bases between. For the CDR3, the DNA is TGTGCCAGCAGGCCGGGACTCCTTAACCGCGGTGAAAAACTGTTTTTT. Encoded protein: CASRPGLLNRGEKLFF.

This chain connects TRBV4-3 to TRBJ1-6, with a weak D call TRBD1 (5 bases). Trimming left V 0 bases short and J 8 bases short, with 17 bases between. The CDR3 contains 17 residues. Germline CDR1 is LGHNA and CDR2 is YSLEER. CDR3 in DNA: TGCGCCAGCAGCCAAGACCCTGCAGGGTCAGGTTATTCACCCCTCCACTTT. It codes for CASSQDPAGSGYSPLHF.

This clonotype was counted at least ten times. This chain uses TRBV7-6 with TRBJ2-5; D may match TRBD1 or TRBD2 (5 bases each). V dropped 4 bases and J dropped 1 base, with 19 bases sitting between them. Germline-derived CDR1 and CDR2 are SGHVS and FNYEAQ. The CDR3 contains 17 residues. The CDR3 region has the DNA TGTGCCAGCAGCTCGGGACGGGACGGGGTCTCCCAAGAGACCCAGTACTTC. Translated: CASSSGRDGVSQETQYF.

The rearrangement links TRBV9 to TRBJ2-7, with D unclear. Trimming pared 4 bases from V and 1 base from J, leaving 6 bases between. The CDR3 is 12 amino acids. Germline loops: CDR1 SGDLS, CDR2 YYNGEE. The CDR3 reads CASSNLSYEQYF. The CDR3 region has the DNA TGTGCCAGCAGCAATCTATCCTACGAGCAGTACTTC.

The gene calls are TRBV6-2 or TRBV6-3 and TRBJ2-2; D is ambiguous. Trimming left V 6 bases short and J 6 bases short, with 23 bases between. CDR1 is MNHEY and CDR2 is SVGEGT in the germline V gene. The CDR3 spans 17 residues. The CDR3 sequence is CASSLSPWKIPPGELFF. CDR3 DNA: TGTGCCAGCAGCTTATCCCCCTGGAAGATTCCTCCCGGGGAGCTGTTTTTT.